Sequencing of this T cell receptor beta chain was carried out in a study of radiation and T cells in renal cell carcinoma. Study outcomes and limitations: In blood, top tumor clones expanded by 2 weeks, shrinking by 4.

This CDR3 comprises 14 residues. Trimming took off 2 bases at V and 1 base at J, with 9 bases between the two ends. Germline assignment: CDR1 SGDLS and CDR2 YYNGEE. As regards this clone: Antigen: not known.

Time point of the sample: blood 4 weeks post-SBRT, at nephrectomy. As for treatment: 15 Gy SBRT to primary tumor, nephrectomy 4 weeks later. Nephrectomy followed 15 Gy stereotactic body radiation by 4 weeks. The data were produced by immunoSEQ multiplex PCR, yet TCRdb's version contains in-frame clones alone and is incomplete. The sample lists some 44,000 clones, about 84% occurring once. Sequencing was performed on blood, taken from a patient whose treatment included radiotherapy and nephrectomy. This receptor was identified in a woman in her seventies with renal cell carcinoma. The rearrangement uses TRBV9 and TRBJ2-5, with a tentative D call TRBD1 (5 bases). The chain's CDR3 is CASSVEDSQETQYF. CDR3 in DNA: TGTGCCAGCAGCGTGGAAGACAGCCAAGAGACCCAGTACTTC.